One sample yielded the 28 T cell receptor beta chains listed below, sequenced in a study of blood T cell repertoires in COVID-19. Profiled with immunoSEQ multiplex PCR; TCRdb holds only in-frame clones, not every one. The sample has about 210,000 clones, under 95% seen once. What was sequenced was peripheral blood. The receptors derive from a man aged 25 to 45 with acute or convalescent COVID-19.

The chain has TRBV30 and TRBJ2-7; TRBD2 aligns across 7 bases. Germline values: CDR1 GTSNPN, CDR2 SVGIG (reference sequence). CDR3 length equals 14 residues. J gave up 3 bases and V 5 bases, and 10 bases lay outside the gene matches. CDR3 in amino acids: CAWGIGGRVYEQYF. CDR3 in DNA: TGTGCCTGGGGGATTGGGGGGAGGGTCTACGAGCAGTACTTC. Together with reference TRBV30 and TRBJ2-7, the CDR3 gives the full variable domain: SQTIHQWPATLVQPVGSPLSLECTVEGTSNPNLYWYRQAAGRGLQLLFYSVGIGQISSEVPQNLSASRPQDRQFILSSKKLLLSDSGFYLCAWGIGGRVYEQYFGPGTRLTVT.

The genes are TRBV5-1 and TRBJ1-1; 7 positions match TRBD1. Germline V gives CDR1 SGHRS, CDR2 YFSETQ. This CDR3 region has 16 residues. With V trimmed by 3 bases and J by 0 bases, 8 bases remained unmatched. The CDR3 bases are TGCGCCAGCAGCTCTATTTACGGGACAGTGAACACTGAAGCTTTCTTT. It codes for CASSSIYGTVNTEAFF.

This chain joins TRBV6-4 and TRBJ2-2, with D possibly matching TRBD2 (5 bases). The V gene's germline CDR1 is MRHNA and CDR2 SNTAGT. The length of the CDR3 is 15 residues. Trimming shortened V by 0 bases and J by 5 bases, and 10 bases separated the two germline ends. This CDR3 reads CASSDSWRSTGELFF. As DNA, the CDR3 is TGTGCCAGCAGTGACTCTTGGAGGTCAACCGGGGAGCTGTTTTTT.

The CDR3 bases are TGTGCTAGTGGTATTAGCTCCGGGGAGCTGTTTTTT. Translating gives CASGISSGELFF. The genes are TRBV12-5 and TRBJ2-2; the D is unclear. The germline gives CDR1 LGHNT, CDR2 FRNRAP. The ends were cut back, 5 bases at V and 6 bases at J, with 7 bases in the middle. This CDR3 region has 12 residues.

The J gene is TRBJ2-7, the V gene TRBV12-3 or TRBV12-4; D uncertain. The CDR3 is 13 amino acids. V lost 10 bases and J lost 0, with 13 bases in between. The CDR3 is CATKTATSYEQYF. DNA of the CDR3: TGTGCCACCAAGACTGCCACCTCCTACGAGCAGTACTTC.

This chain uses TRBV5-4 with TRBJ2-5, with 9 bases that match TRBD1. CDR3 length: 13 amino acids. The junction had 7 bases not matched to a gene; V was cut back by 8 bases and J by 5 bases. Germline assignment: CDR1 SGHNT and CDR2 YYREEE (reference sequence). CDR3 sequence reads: CASSTGGGETQYF. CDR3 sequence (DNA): TGTGCCAGTAGCACAGGGGGCGGGGAGACCCAGTACTTC.

This chain's CDR3 is CASSQERGGPDTQYF. In DNA form, the CDR3 reads TGTGCCAGCAGCCAAGAGCGGGGGGGCCCAGATACGCAGTATTTT. This chain links TRBV4-2 with TRBJ2-3; the match to TRBD2 covers 9 bases. The CDR3 extends over 15 amino acids. Germline values: CDR1 LGHNA, CDR2 YNFKEQ. Trimming took 0 bases from V and 4 from J; bases not matched to a gene: 2.

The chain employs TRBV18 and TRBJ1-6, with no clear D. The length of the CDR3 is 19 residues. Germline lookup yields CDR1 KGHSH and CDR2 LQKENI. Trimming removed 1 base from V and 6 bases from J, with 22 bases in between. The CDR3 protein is CASSPLPPSSGLVNSPLHF. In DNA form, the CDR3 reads TGTGCCAGCTCACCACTCCCCCCCTCCTCAGGACTTGTTAATTCACCCCTCCACTTT. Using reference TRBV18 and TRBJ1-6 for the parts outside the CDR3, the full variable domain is NAGVMQNPRHLVRRRGQEARLRCSPMKGHSHVYWYRQLPEEGLKFMVYLQKENIIDESGMPKERFSAEFPKEGPSILRIQQVVRGDSAAYFCASSPLPPSSGLVNSPLHFGNGTRLTVT.

The CDR3 coding sequence is TGTGCCAGCTCTCAATACGGCGGACAGGGCAACACTGAAGCTTTCTTT. It encodes CASSQYGGQGNTEAFF. V usage is TRBV18 and J usage is TRBJ1-1, with TRBD1 matching 8 bases. Looked up from germline, CDR1 is KGHSH and CDR2 is LQKENI. With 6 bases clipped from V and 2 bases from J, the junction kept 11 bases outside the gene matches. This CDR3 is 16 amino acids long.

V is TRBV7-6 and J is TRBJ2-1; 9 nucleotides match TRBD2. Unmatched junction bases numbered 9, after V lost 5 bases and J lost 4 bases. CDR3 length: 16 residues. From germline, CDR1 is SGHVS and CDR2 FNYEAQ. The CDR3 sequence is CASSGIAGDFYNEQFF. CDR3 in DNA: TGTGCCAGCAGCGGGATAGCGGGAGATTTTTACAATGAGCAGTTCTTC.

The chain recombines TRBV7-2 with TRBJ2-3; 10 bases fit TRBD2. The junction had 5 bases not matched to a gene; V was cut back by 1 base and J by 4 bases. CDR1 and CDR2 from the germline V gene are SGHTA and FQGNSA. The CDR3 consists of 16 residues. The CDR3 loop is CASSLDVAGGSDTQYF. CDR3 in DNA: TGTGCCAGCAGCTTAGATGTAGCGGGGGGATCAGATACGCAGTATTTT.

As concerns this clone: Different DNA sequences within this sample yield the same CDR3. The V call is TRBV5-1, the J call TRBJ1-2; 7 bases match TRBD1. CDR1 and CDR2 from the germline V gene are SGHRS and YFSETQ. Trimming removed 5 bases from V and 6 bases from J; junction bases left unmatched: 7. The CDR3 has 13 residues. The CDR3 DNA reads TGCGCCAGCAGTCTCCAGGGGGTAGATGGCTACACCTTC. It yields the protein CASSLQGVDGYTF.

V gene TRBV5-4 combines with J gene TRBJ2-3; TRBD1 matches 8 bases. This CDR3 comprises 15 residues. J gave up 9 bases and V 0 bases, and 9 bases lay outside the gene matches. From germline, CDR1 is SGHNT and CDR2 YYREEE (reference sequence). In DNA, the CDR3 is TGTGCCAGCAGCTTGGTTACAGGGGGAAGTCAGACGCAGTATTTT. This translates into CASSLVTGGSQTQYF.

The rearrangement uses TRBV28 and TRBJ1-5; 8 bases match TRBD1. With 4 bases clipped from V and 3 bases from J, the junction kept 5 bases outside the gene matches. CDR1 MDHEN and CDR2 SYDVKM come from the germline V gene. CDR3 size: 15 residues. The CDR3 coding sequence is TGTGCCAGCAGTTCTTCACAGGGGGTCAATCAGCCCCAGCATTTT. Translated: CASSSSQGVNQPQHF. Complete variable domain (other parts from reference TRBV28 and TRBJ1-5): DVKVTQSSRYLVKRTGEKVFLECVQDMDHENMFWYRQDPGLGLRLIYFSYDVKMKEKGDIPEGYSVSREKKERFSLILESASTNQTSMYLCASSSSQGVNQPQHFGDGTRLSIL.

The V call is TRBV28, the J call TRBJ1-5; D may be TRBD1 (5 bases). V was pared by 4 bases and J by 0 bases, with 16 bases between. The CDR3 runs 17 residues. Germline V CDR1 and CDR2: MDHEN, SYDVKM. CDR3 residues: CASSSADSYYSNQPQHF. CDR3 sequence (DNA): TGTGCCAGCAGTTCAGCCGACAGTTATTATAGCAATCAGCCCCAGCATTTT.

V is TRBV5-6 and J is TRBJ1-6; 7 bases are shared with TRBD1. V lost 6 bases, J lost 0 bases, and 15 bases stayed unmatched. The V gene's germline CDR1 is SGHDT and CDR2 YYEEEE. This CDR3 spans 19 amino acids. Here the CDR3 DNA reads TGTGCCAGCACCACACACAGGGGCCCACTTAGCTCCTATAATTCACCCCTCCACTTT. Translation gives CASTTHRGPLSSYNSPLHF.

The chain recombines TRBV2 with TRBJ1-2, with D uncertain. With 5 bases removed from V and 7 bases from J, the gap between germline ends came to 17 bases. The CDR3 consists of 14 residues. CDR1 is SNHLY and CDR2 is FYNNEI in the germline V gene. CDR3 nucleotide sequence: TGTGCCAGCAGTCCCCCCCGCGGTGTTTTTGGCTACACCTTC. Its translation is CASSPPRGVFGYTF.

The CDR3 sequence is CASSLTGRAGGGNSPLHF. CDR3 nucleotides: TGTGCCAGCAGCTTAACAGGCAGGGCCGGGGGTGGTAATTCACCCCTCCACTTT. The chain is built from TRBV7-3 and TRBJ1-6; possible D gene TRBD1, 5 bases. The CDR3 totals 18 residues. The germline V gene has CDR1 SGHTA and CDR2 FQGTGA. V lost 0 bases and J 6 bases, leaving 18 bases between the germline ends.

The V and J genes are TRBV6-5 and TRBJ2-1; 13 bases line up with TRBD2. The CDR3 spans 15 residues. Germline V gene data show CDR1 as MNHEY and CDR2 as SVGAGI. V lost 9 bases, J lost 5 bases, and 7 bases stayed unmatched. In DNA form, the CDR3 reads TGTGCCAGTTACGGACTAGCGGGGGACAACAATGAGCAGTTCTTC. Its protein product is CASYGLAGDNNEQFF.

DNA of the CDR3: TGTGCCAGCAACGTGGCCGGGACAGGGAACCAAGAGCAGTACTTC. Residues: CASNVAGTGNQEQYF. This chain connects TRBV9 to TRBJ2-7; 9 nucleotides align to TRBD1. J gave up 7 bases and V 6 bases, and 14 bases lay outside the gene matches. The CDR3 contains 15 residues. Germline lookup yields CDR1 SGDLS and CDR2 YYNGEE.

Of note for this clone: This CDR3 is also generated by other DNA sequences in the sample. The DNA of the CDR3 is TGTGCCAGCAGCTTAGAGAGGAACACTGAAGCTTTCTTT. This translates into CASSLERNTEAFF. The chain is built from TRBV11-3 and TRBJ1-1; D unclear. The germline V gene encodes CDR1 SGHNT and CDR2 YENEEA. V was pared by 0 bases and J by 1 base, with 3 bases between. The CDR3 totals 13 residues. Full variable domain (outside the CDR3, taken from reference TRBV11-3 and TRBJ1-1): EAGVVQSPRYKIIEKKQPVAFWCNPISGHNTLYWYLQNLGQGPELLIRYENEEAVDDSQLPKDRFSAERLKGVDSTLKIQPAELGDSAVYLCASSLERNTEAFFGQGTRLTVV.

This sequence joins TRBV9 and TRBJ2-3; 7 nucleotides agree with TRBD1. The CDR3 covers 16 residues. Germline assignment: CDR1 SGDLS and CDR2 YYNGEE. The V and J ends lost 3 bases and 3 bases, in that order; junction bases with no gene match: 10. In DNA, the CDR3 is TGTGCCAGCAGCGCTAGGACAGGACTTACAACAGATACGCAGTATTTT. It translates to CASSARTGLTTDTQYF.

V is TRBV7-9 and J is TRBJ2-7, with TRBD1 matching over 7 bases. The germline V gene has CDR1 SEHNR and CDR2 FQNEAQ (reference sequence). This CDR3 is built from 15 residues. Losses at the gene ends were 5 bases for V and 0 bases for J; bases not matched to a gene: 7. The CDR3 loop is CASSMSGQPSYEQYF. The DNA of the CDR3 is TGTGCCAGCAGCATGTCGGGACAGCCCTCCTACGAGCAGTACTTC.

CDR3 region: CASSPRTSGWTGELFF. CDR3 coding DNA: TGTGCCAGCAGTCCAAGGACTAGCGGTTGGACCGGGGAGCTGTTTTTT. V is TRBV28 and J is TRBJ2-2, with 10 positions matching TRBD2. The CDR3 contains 16 residues. From germline, CDR1 is MDHEN and CDR2 SYDVKM. After removal of 5 bases from V and 5 bases from J, the junction contained 8 bases not matched to a gene.

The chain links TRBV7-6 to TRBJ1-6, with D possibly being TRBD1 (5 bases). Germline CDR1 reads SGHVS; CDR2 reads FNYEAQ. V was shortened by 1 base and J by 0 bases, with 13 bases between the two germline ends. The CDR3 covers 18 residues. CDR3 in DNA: TGTGCCAGCAGCTTAGACCCCCAGGGAAGCTCCTATAATTCACCCCTCCACTTT. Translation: CASSLDPQGSSYNSPLHF. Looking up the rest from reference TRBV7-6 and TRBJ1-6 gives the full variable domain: GAGVSQSPRYKVTKRGQDVALRCDPISGHVSLYWYRQALGQGPEFLTYFNYEAQQDKSGLPNDRFSAERPEGSISTLTIQRTEQRDSAMYRCASSLDPQGSSYNSPLHFGNGTRLTVT.

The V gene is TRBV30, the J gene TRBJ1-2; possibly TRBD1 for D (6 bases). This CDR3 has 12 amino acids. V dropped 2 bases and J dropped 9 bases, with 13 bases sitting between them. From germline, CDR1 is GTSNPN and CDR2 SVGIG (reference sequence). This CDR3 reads CAWSLWDMRYTF. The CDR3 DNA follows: TGTGCCTGGAGTTTGTGGGACATGCGCTACACCTTC. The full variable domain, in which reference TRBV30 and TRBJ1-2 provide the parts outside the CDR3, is SQTIHQWPATLVQPVGSPLSLECTVEGTSNPNLYWYRQAAGRGLQLLFYSVGIGQISSEVPQNLSASRPQDRQFILSSKKLLLSDSGFYLCAWSLWDMRYTFGSGTRLTVV.

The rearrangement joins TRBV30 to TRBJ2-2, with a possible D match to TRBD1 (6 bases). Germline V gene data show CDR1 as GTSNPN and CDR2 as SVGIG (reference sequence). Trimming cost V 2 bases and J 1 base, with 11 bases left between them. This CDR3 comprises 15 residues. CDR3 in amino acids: CAWSKPGQNTGELFF. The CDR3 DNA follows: TGTGCCTGGAGTAAACCGGGACAGAACACCGGGGAGCTGTTTTTT.

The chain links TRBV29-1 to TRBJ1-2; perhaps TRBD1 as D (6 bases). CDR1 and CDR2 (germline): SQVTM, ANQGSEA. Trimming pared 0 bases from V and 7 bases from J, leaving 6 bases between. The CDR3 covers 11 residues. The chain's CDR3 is CSVEDRGGYTF. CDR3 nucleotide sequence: TGCAGCGTTGAAGACAGGGGTGGCTACACCTTC.